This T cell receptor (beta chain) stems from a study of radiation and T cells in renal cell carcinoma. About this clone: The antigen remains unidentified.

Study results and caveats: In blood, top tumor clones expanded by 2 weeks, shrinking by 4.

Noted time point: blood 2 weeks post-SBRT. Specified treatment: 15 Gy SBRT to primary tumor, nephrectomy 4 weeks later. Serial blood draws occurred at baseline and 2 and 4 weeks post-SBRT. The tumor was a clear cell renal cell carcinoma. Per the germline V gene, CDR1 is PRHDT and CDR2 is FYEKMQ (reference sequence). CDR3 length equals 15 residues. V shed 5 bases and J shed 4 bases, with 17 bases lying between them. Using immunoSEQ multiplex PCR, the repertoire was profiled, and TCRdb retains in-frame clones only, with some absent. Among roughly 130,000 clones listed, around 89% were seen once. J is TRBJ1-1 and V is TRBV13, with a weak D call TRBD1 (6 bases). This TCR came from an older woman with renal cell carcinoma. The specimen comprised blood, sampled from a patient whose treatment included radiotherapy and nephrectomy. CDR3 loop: CASSIRQVMGTEAFF. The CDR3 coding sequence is TGTGCCAGCAGCATCCGACAGGTGATGGGCACTGAAGCTTTCTTT.